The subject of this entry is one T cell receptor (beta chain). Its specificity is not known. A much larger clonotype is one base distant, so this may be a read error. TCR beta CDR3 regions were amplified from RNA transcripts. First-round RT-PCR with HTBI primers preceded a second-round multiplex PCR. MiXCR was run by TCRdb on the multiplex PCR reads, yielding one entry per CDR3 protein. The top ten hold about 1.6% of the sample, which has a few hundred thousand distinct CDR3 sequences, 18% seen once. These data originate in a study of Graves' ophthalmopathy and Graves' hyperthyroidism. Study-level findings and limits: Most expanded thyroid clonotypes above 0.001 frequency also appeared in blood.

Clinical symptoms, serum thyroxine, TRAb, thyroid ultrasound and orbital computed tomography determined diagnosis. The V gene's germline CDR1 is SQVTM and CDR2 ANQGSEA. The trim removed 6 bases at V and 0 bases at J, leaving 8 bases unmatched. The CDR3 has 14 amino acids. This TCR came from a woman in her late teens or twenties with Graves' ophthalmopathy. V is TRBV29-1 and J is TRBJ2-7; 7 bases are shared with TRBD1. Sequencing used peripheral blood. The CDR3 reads CSVLSTGFSYEQYF. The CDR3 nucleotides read TGCAGCGTCCTTTCGACAGGGTTCTCCTACGAGCAGTACTTC.